The source of this T cell receptor beta chain is a study of cytomegalovirus exposure and HLA in healthy donors (dated by TCRdb to about 2017). Regarding the study in general: According to a later analysis, the approximately 120 validation repertoires were produced on the same platform as the 700 or so repertoires of the first cohort. The study was designed to test whether signatures of past pathogen exposure could be identified by cataloging public T cell receptors. Along with the approximately 700-subject first cohort, a separate validation cohort of around 110 different subjects was used. To predict cytomegalovirus infection status, the study brought together high-throughput TCR immunosequencing, statistical association of individual TCRs with disease status, and machine learning. The investigation overall reported the following: It was suggested by the authors that the approach could potentially be generalized to other disease states and immunological phenotypes. A total of about 150 TCR beta chains were listed by the study as associated with cytomegalovirus. All 110 or so repertoires were used to score co-occurrence in the validation cohort in a later analysis, because that analysis had no HLA typing for the cohort. In vitro tests confirmed that three of the cytomegalovirus-associated TCR beta chains recognize cytomegalovirus antigens. While some public TCRs were present in many individuals, most TCR sequences turned up only very rarely across donors. Of the cluster scores, about 94% were above 0 in a later analysis, which found that TCRs clustered in the first cohort also tended to co-occur in the 120 or so validation repertoires. In both the original and validation cohorts, the classifier was reported to diagnose cytomegalovirus status with high specificity and sensitivity.

For this clone: Its antigen is still unknown. No much larger clone is present one base from it, and per-base qualities are unavailable.

The method behind the library was the immunoSEQ multiplex PCR assay. As for the authors' bioinformatics: A statistical classification framework was developed to diagnose cytomegalovirus status using the catalog of TCR beta chain sequences. The immuneACCESS repertoire file appears here via TCRdb, limited to in-frame rearrangements. These files lack a portion of the clones; in checked studies, under half of the deficit traces to unresolved V genes, and the cause of the others is not known. V and J calls and clone size are copied from that table; D and trimming were computed from the DNA. Recorded for this sample are 250,000 to 400,000 clones; around 90% of them occurred a single time. The ten top clones hold more than 0.95% of the sample. Trimming removed 6 bases from V and 11 bases from J, leaving 28 bases between the germline ends. CDR1 and CDR2 (KGHSH, LQKENI) derive from the germline V gene. CDR3 length: 16 amino acids, cysteine to phenylalanine. Only the CDR3 DNA stays, 48 bases, in frame from base 1.

Separate from the approximately 700-subject first cohort, the validation cohort of 90 to 150 subjects was the group to which the donors belonged. The sequenced sample consisted of PBMCs. The V and J genes are TRBV18 and TRBJ1-1, with the identity of the D gene unclear. The sequence was obtained from a man in his thirties or forties in good health and CMV-seronegative. CDR3 region: CASSPLPGGAGFEAFF. The bases read TGTGCCAGCTCCCCCTTACCGGGAGGAGCCGGTTTCGAGGCTTTCTTT.